These T cell receptor beta chains were read from a single sample in a study of blood T cell repertoires in COVID-19. Method: immunoSEQ multiplex PCR; TCRdb's copy keeps in-frame clones and lacks some. Among over 150,000 clones listed, approximately 80% were seen once. The material sequenced was PBMCs or T cells enriched from blood (not recorded which). These receptor sequences come from a woman between 45 and 60 years old who had recovered from COVID-19. CDR3s include the opening cysteine and the closing phenylalanine or tryptophan. Fields, in order: D gene, clone size, J gene, V gene, CDR3 protein, CDR3 DNA. The D gene is left open where the match is weak. Expanded clones get a size class; other rows say once, few or many, or leave the size out.

TRBD2,NA,TRBJ2-7,TRBV5-4,CASSFEGGRSYEQYF,TGTGCCAGCAGCTTCGAGGGAGGGCGTTCCTACGAGCAGTACTTC
NA,once,TRBJ1-5,TRBV3-1/TRBV3-2,CASSQTPDSSNQPQHF,TGTGCCAGCAGCCAAACCCCGGACAGTAGCAATCAGCCCCAGCATTTT
TRBD1,NA,TRBJ1-2,TRBV6-5,CASSLDRGSYGYTF,TGTGCCAGCAGTCTGGACAGGGGATCCTATGGCTACACCTTC
TRBD1,NA,TRBJ2-5,TRBV9,CASSGGQLDKETQYF,TGTGCCAGCAGCGGGGGACAGCTAGATAAAGAGACCCAGTACTTC
TRBD1,NA,TRBJ1-6,TRBV28,CASRPPPGTGFNSPLHF,TGTGCCAGCAGACCTCCCCCCGGGACAGGGTTTAATTCACCCCTCCACTTT
TRBD1,NA,TRBJ1-1,TRBV7-9,CASSGTVNTEAFF,TGTGCCAGCAGCGGGACAGTGAACACTGAAGCTTTCTTT
TRBD1,once,TRBJ1-5,TRBV27,CASRETGQGRNQPQHF,TGTGCCAGCAGAGAGACGGGACAGGGGCGAAATCAGCCCCAGCATTTT
NA,NA,TRBJ2-7,TRBV6-5,CASSYSTPSGTYEQYF,TGTGCCAGCAGTTACTCGACGCCCAGCGGGACATACGAGCAGTACTTC
NA,NA,TRBJ1-2,TRBV2,CASSEAWTAGYTF,TGTGCCAGCAGTGAAGCTTGGACAGCTGGCTACACCTTC
NA,NA,TRBJ2-5,TRBV12-5,CASGLVPGNPQWETQYF,TGTGCTAGTGGTTTGGTACCCGGGAACCCCCAGTGGGAGACCCAGTACTTC
TRBD1,NA,TRBJ2-1,TRBV6-6,CASSPQGQGAGLRNEQFF,TGTGCCAGCAGTCCACAAGGCCAGGGGGCAGGTTTAAGGAATGAGCAGTTCTTC
NA,NA,TRBJ2-5,TRBV7-2,CASSRDAEETQYF,TGTGCCAGCAGTAGAGACGCGGAAGAGACCCAGTACTTC
NA,NA,TRBJ2-2,TRBV7-6,CASSLRGELFF,TGTGCCAGCAGCTTACGCGGGGAGCTGTTTTTT
TRBD2,NA,TRBJ2-1,TRBV3-1/TRBV3-2,CASAGLAGSSYNEQFF,TGTGCCAGCGCGGGACTAGCGGGATCCTCCTACAATGAGCAGTTCTTC
NA,NA,TRBJ1-2,TRBV4-1,CASSQDSFADSYGYTF,TGCGCCAGCAGCCAAGATTCATTCGCGGACAGCTATGGCTACACCTTC